This is a list of T cell receptor beta chains from one sample in a study of naive and memory T cell subsets. TCRdb independently ran MiXCR on the UMI-ligation and nested PCR reads; one entry per CDR3 protein. The sample has 90,000 to 120,000 distinct CDR3 sequences, about 14% seen once; the top ten hold 2.8%. Specimen: naive CD8+ T cells from blood. These receptors were taken from a human donor in good health. The conserved cysteine and the conserved F or W are not part of the CDR3 here.

j_gene: TRBJ2-5
v_gene: TRBV12-3/TRBV12-4
CDR3aa: ASRGLAGETQY

j_gene: TRBJ2-3
v_gene: TRBV11-2
CDR3aa: ASSLVTSDRPDTQY

j_gene: TRBJ2-7
v_gene: TRBV7-8
CDR3aa: ASSFFGSQGHYEQY

j_gene: TRBJ1-2
v_gene: TRBV28
CDR3aa: ASSSQPGQHT

j_gene: TRBJ2-7
v_gene: TRBV7-9
CDR3aa: ASSPPGSEQY

j_gene: TRBJ2-1
v_gene: TRBV5-1
CDR3aa: ASSLSLGQGGLQNEQF

j_gene: TRBJ2-3
v_gene: TRBV12-3/TRBV12-4
CDR3aa: ASSLRPDTDTQY

j_gene: TRBJ1-4
v_gene: TRBV5-1
CDR3aa: ASSLAGNEATNEKLF

j_gene: TRBJ2-3
v_gene: TRBV4-2
CDR3aa: ASSQVGAGGRLDTQY

j_gene: TRBJ2-1
v_gene: TRBV29-1
CDR3aa: SVARQGDEQF

j_gene: TRBJ2-1
v_gene: TRBV7-9
CDR3aa: ASSISGGSLYNEQF

j_gene: TRBJ1-1
v_gene: TRBV12-3/TRBV12-4
CDR3aa: ASSLAQNTEAF

j_gene: TRBJ1-5
v_gene: TRBV7-2
CDR3aa: ASSFWANQPQH

j_gene: TRBJ2-1
v_gene: TRBV9
CDR3aa: ASSGRDASYNEQF

j_gene: TRBJ2-2
v_gene: TRBV27
CDR3aa: ASRRQGGELF

j_gene: TRBJ2-3
v_gene: TRBV3-1
CDR3aa: ASSQEEGLAGDTDTQY

j_gene: TRBJ2-2
v_gene: TRBV5-6
CDR3aa: ASHFNTGELF

j_gene: TRBJ2-7
v_gene: TRBV7-8
CDR3aa: ASSLRRSYEQY

j_gene: TRBJ2-7
v_gene: TRBV2
CDR3aa: ASSEEGSGSAYEQY

j_gene: TRBJ2-2
v_gene: TRBV29-1
CDR3aa: SVEDEGTGELF

j_gene: TRBJ1-6
v_gene: TRBV19
CDR3aa: ASSEGSYNSPLH

j_gene: TRBJ1-2
v_gene: TRBV12-3/TRBV12-4
CDR3aa: ASSLGGTALDGYGYT

j_gene: TRBJ1-2
v_gene: TRBV29-1
CDR3aa: SAGGASYGYT

j_gene: TRBJ1-2
v_gene: TRBV27
CDR3aa: ASSKEGAAPGYGYT

j_gene: TRBJ1-1
v_gene: TRBV18
CDR3aa: ASSPSTPDTAF